The following is a T cell receptor (beta chain) sequence with its context. Its antigen remains unknown. Here immunoSEQ multiplex PCR was the method, and the copy in TCRdb shows in-frame clones only, minus some. The table has about 120,000 clones, roughly 93% seen once. Trimming removed 4 bases from V and 4 bases from J, with 10 bases in between. CDR3 length: 14 amino acids. Germline assignment: CDR1 SGHDN and CDR2 FVKESK. This specimen comes from a study of siplizumab effects on memory and regulatory T cells. Points from the study as a whole: Contribution to the alloresponse seemed major for naive T cells, which also seemed more diverse than memory cells. Proliferating Tregs from siplizumab cultures lacked functional confirmation of suppression.

V is TRBV14 and J is TRBJ1-4, with D tentatively TRBD1 (5 bases). What was sequenced was non-Treg CD4+ T cells sorted from blood. This clonotype was sampled from a human donor in good health. The CDR3 DNA follows: TGTGCCAGCAGCCCTAGACAGAATAATGAAAAACTGTTTTTT. This gives the protein CASSPRQNNEKLFF.